The T cell receptor beta chain described here comes from a study of cytomegalovirus exposure and HLA in healthy donors. V dropped 1 base and J dropped 5; count of bases not matched to a gene: 2. CDR1 SQVTM and CDR2 ANQGSEA come from the germline V gene. The CDR3 has 13 residues. Study-wide findings and caveats: Among TCR beta chains, those listed as cytomegalovirus-associated numbered about 160.

This clone came up once. As yet, its antigen is unknown. Here immunoSEQ multiplex PCR was the method, and the copy in TCRdb shows in-frame clones only, minus some. Among over 200,000 clones listed, 88% were seen once. The chain carries TRBV29-1 and TRBJ2-7; 10 bases are shared with TRBD1. This clonotype was sampled from a young woman in good health and CMV-seronegative. Sample: PBMCs. The CDR3 nucleotides read TGCAGCGTTGAAGGACAGGGGGCGGACGAGCAGTACTTC. This codes for CSVEGQGADEQYF.